This TCR beta chain was identified in a study of neurological immune-mediated disorders. Study results and caveats: Multiple sclerosis was found to have the least TCR clonal expansion, below healthy controls, and HTLV-1-associated myelopathy the most.

The CDR3 runs to 14 residues. J lost 6 bases, V lost 5 bases, and 8 bases had no gene match. Per germline, CDR1 SEHNR and CDR2 FQNEAQ (reference sequence). This clonotype was detected ten times or more. Its antigen remains unknown. TCRdb passed the 5' RACE reads through MiXCR, listing each CDR3 protein once. This sample has 30,000 or so distinct CDR3 sequences; roughly an eighth occur once, and the top ten carry about 7.2%. The sample was PBMCs. The receptor was derived from a man in his fifties or sixties in good health. The rearrangement uses TRBV7-9 and TRBJ2-7, with TRBD1 identical over 9 bases. The CDR3 region has the DNA TGTGCCAGCAGCCCTCGACAGGGGGTTTCCGAGCAGTACTTC. Its translation is CASSPRQGVSEQYF.